Each of the 20 T cell receptor beta chains below was sequenced from the same sample in a study of post-analysis software for immune sequencing data. cDNA libraries of TCR beta carried unique molecular identifiers. MiXCR, run by TCRdb on the PCR reads, gives a single entry per CDR3 protein. The profile shows 400,000 to 500,000 distinct CDR3 sequences, more than 30% of them singletons. General study findings and limits: In patients, TRBV5-6, TRBV5-1 and TRBV20-1 belonged to roughly 5 TRBV segments found more frequently than in controls.

These receptors lack a known antigen. The sequenced sample consisted of blood. Receptor source: a girl aged 2 to 9 with multiple sclerosis.

This clonotype has a handful of counts. The rearrangement joins TRBV4-1 to TRBJ2-5; D gene ambiguous. CDR3 length equals 13 residues. CDR1 and CDR2 (germline): MGHRA, YSYEKL. With 2 bases removed from V and 4 bases from J, the gap between germline ends came to 8 bases. The CDR3 loop reads CASSQRGGETQYF. The CDR3 DNA reads as TGCGCCAGCAGCCAACGTGGCGGAGAGACCCAGTACTTC.

The genes are TRBV6-6 and TRBJ2-5; 14 bases are shared with TRBD2. With 2 bases clipped from V and 8 bases from J, the junction kept 4 bases outside the gene matches. The CDR3 contains 15 residues. The germline gives CDR1 MNHNY, CDR2 SVGAGI (reference sequence). The CDR3 region is CASSYEGLAGVTQYF. CDR3 nucleotides: TGTGCCAGCAGTTACGAGGGACTAGCGGGAGTAACCCAGTACTTC.

The chain uses TRBV6-6 and TRBJ2-3; TRBD1 aligns across 8 bases. V gave up 5 bases and J gave up 3 bases; unmatched junction bases: 7. Looked up from germline, CDR1 is MNHNY and CDR2 is SVGAGI (reference sequence). The CDR3 covers 15 residues. CDR3 coding DNA: TGTGCCAGCAGTCTTTACCGGGACAGGACAGATACGCAGTATTTT. Protein product: CASSLYRDRTDTQYF.

The rearrangement joins TRBV6-5 to TRBJ2-1; the D call may be TRBD1 or TRBD2 (5 bases each). CDR1 is MNHEY, CDR2 SVGAGI, per germline. The CDR3 consists of 16 residues. V lost 4 bases to trimming and J lost 5 bases, with 18 bases between them. CDR3 nucleotide sequence: TGTGCCAGCAGTTCCTACGGGGACCATTTCCACAATGAGCAGTTCTTC. Its protein product is CASSSYGDHFHNEQFF.

This clonotype was seen a handful of times. V and J are TRBV4-1 and TRBJ2-5, with D tentatively TRBD2 (6 bases). V was clipped by 3 bases and J by 13 bases, with 18 bases between them. The CDR3 is 13 amino acids. Germline V gene sequence: CDR1 MGHRA, CDR2 YSYEKL. DNA of the CDR3: TGCGCCAGCAGCCATGAGACCCGGGACTCCCGGTACTTC. Protein: CASSHETRDSRYF.

The count of this clonotype is one. The chain carries TRBV7-9 and TRBJ2-1, with TRBD2 matching 12 bases. This CDR3 region has 20 residues. The germline V gene encodes CDR1 SEHNR and CDR2 FQNEAQ (reference sequence). V lost 5 bases to trimming and J lost 4 bases; unmatched junction nucleotides: 18. CDR3 DNA: TGTGCCAGCAGCCATCCCCTAGCGGGAGGGCCTGGAGGCCCGTACAATGAGCAGTTCTTC. It codes for CASSHPLAGGPGGPYNEQFF.

This clonotype was found once. The chain recombines TRBV5-1 with TRBJ2-5; TRBD1 or TRBD2 may be the D gene (5 bases each). The CDR3 extends over 15 amino acids. Germline-derived CDR1 and CDR2 are SGHRS and YFSETQ. Deletions cut 0 bases from V and 3 bases from J, with 12 bases between. In DNA form, the CDR3 reads TGCGCCAGCAGCTTGGCGGGGAGCAGGGAAGAGACCCAGTACTTC. Residues: CASSLAGSREETQYF.

As concerns this clonotype: One end of the junction is discordant with germline, which a read error may explain. The rearrangement uses TRBV27 and TRBJ2-1; unclear D gene. This CDR3 comprises 16 residues. The germline V gene has CDR1 MNHEY and CDR2 SMNVEV (reference sequence). In DNA, the CDR3 is TGTGCCAGCAGTGATTGCGATGCGACTCCCACGAATGAGCGGTTCTTC. This encodes CASSDCDATPTNERFF.

The chain carries TRBV20-1 and TRBJ1-2; 7 bases match TRBD1. Unmatched junction bases numbered 11, after V lost 3 bases and J lost 4 bases. Germline loops: CDR1 DFQATT, CDR2 SNEGSKA (reference sequence). CDR3 length: 15 residues. Here the CDR3 DNA reads TGCAGTGCTAGGGGCACCGGGACAGCGGGCTATGGCTACACCTTC. Translation: CSARGTGTAGYGYTF.

The chain is built from TRBV28 and TRBJ2-7; D remains ambiguous. V lost 6 bases, J lost 4 bases, and 16 bases lay in between. Germline V gene lookup returns CDR1 MDHEN and CDR2 SYDVKM. CDR3 size: 14 residues. The CDR3 sequence is CASSQAGSRYEQYF. In nucleotides, the CDR3 is TGTGCCAGCAGCCAGGCTGGTAGTAGGTACGAGCAGTACTTC.

V and J are TRBV2 and TRBJ2-2; 8 nucleotides align to TRBD1. The CDR3 has 14 amino acids. CDR1 is SNHLY, CDR2 FYNNEI, per germline. J lost 6 bases, V lost 6 bases, and 6 bases had no gene match. The chain's CDR3 is CASRARTGPGELFF. The CDR3 region has the DNA TGTGCCAGCAGAGCCCGGACAGGGCCCGGGGAGCTGTTTTTT.

The J gene is TRBJ2-3, the V gene TRBV12-3 or TRBV12-4; TRBD1 matches at 8 bases. V trimming: 5 bases; J trimming: 4 bases; junction bases outside the gene matches: 8. This CDR3 region has 15 residues. CDR3 DNA sequence: TGTGCCAGCAGTCAGACCGGGACAGGCGCAGATACGCAGTATTTT. Its translation: CASSQTGTGADTQYF.

This clonotype appeared a few times. V is TRBV29-1 and J is TRBJ1-5; D uncertain. Germline-derived CDR1 and CDR2 are SQVTM and ANQGSEA. Trimming took off 5 bases at V and 4 bases at J, with 12 bases between the two ends. This CDR3 region has 13 residues. The CDR3 bases are TGCAGCGTTCAAACCGGAATGAATCAGCCCCAGCATTTT. This codes for CSVQTGMNQPQHF.

This clonotype was counted a few times. The chain has TRBV7-8 and TRBJ1-4; no reliable D call. The V gene's germline CDR1 is SGHVS and CDR2 FQNEAQ. V lost 5 bases, J lost 5 bases, and 12 bases lay in between. The CDR3 length is 14 residues. The CDR3 reads CASSPLHLNEKLFF. The CDR3 nucleotides read TGTGCCAGCAGCCCCTTACATCTGAATGAAAAACTGTTTTTT.

J is TRBJ2-1 and V is TRBV28; D is perhaps TRBD1 (6 bases). The V gene lost 6 bases and the J gene lost 2 bases, with 17 bases spanning the gap. This CDR3 comprises 16 residues. Per germline, CDR1 MDHEN and CDR2 SYDVKM. Here the CDR3 reads CASRLGGPPTYNEQFF. Written as DNA, the CDR3 is TGTGCCAGCAGATTAGGGGGTCCGCCCACCTACAATGAGCAGTTCTTC.

This chain links TRBV4-1 with TRBJ1-5; TRBD1 matches at 8 bases. Germline loops: CDR1 MGHRA, CDR2 YSYEKL. V shed 8 bases, J shed 0 bases, and the junction held 18 bases outside the gene matches. The CDR3 sequence is 19 residues long. CDR3: CASAIGTLTGGYSNQPQHF. CDR3 DNA sequence: TGCGCCAGCGCGATTGGCACACTAACAGGGGGTTATAGCAATCAGCCCCAGCATTTT.

The chain uses TRBV9 and TRBJ2-3; D could derive from TRBD1 or TRBD2 (6 bases each). From germline, CDR1 is SGDLS and CDR2 YYNGEE. The germline V and J ends were trimmed by 3 bases and 2 bases, with 16 bases remaining between them. This CDR3 is built from 16 residues. The CDR3 sequence: CASSDRDSTITDTQYF. CDR3 nucleotide sequence: TGTGCCAGCAGCGACAGGGACTCCACGATCACAGATACGCAGTATTTT. The complete variable domain, with remaining parts taken from reference TRBV9 and TRBJ2-3, reads DSGVTQTPKHLITATGQRVTLRCSPRSGDLSVYWYQQSLDQGLQFLIQYYNGEERAKGNILERFSAQQFPDLHSELNLSSLELGDSALYFCASSDRDSTITDTQYFGPGTRLTVL.

This clonotype has only a few counts. V and J are TRBV6-5 and TRBJ2-3; TRBD1 agrees at 10 bases. The V gene's germline CDR1 is MNHEY and CDR2 SVGAGI. CDR3 length: 15 residues. V gave up 1 base and J gave up 4 bases; unmatched junction bases: 2. The CDR3 region has the DNA TGTGCCAGCAGTTACTACGGGACAGGGGCAGATACGCAGTATTTT. It encodes CASSYYGTGADTQYF.

The V and J genes are TRBV10-3 and TRBJ2-7; either TRBD1 or TRBD2 may supply D (6 bases each). Trimming left V 3 bases short and J 4 bases short, with 19 bases between. There are 16 residues in the CDR3. Germline V CDR1 and CDR2: ENHRY, SYGVKD. The CDR3 here is CAISDPPRGRAYEQYF. Here the CDR3 DNA reads TGTGCCATCAGTGACCCACCCCGGGGGCGGGCATACGAGCAGTACTTC.

The V and J genes are TRBV9 and TRBJ2-5, with D possibly TRBD2 on 6 matching bases. CDR3 size: 14 residues. The V and J ends lost 4 bases and 2 bases respectively, with 12 bases between them. Germline lookup yields CDR1 SGDLS and CDR2 YYNGEE. The CDR3 coding sequence is TGTGCCAGCAGCCCCCTGGGGGGACAAGAGACCCAGTACTTC. Protein product: CASSPLGGQETQYF.